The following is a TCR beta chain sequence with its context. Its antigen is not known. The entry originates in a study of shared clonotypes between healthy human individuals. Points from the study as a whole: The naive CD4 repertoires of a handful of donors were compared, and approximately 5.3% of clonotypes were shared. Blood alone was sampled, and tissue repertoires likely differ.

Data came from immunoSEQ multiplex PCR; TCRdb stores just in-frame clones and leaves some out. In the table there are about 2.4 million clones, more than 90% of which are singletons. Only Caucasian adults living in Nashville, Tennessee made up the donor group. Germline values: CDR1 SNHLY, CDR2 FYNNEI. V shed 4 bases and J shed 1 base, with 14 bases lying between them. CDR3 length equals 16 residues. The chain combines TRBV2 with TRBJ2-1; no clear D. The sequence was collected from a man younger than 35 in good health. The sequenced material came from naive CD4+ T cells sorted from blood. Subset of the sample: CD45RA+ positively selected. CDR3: CASSAVGLGSYNEQFF. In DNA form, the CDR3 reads TGTGCCAGCAGTGCGGTCGGGTTGGGTTCCTACAATGAGCAGTTCTTC.